This T cell receptor (beta chain) was profiled in a study of cytomegalovirus exposure and HLA in healthy donors (TCRdb year 2017). Looking at the study overall: In an earlier analysis of under 600 of the donors, 276 Gb of sequence data and 90 million to 130 million unique TCR beta sequences from 150 million to 200 million T cells were reported. An early release covering just under 650 HLA-typed donors comprised 250 to 350 gigabases of sequencing data and tens of millions of unique TCR sequences. Of the 350 to 450 genotyped donors, 81% were placed in the genetic ancestry cluster associated with self-reported Caucasian donors. The study aimed to test whether cataloging public T cell receptors could reveal signatures of past pathogen exposure. The study profiled the T cell repertoires of around 700 subjects by immunosequencing and related them to cytomegalovirus serostatus. Along with the roughly 670-subject first cohort, a separate validation cohort of around 110 different subjects was used. High-throughput TCR immunosequencing, statistical association of individual TCRs with disease status, and machine learning were combined to predict cytomegalovirus infection status. To study patterns of TCR occurrence, a later analysis re-analyzed previously published TCR beta repertoires from around 670 donors and added high-resolution HLA genotyping. In the later analysis, no new phenotypic data were used to find candidate immune exposures; instead, reliance was placed on TCR beta sequences and their occurrence across donors. An earlier analysis of about 600 of the donors used high-throughput TCR beta sequencing to judge whether each TCR beta V gene segment behaved as functional or pseudogenic. Alongside the repertoire data, information on donor age, sex, ethnicity and CMV serostatus was compiled. A later genetic analysis took genome-wide SNP genotypes for about 55% of the 666 donors and used that subset as a discovery cohort. Every discovery cohort repertoire had been produced on one sequencing platform. HLA typing covered class I and class II loci at four-digit resolution. The number of donors typed differed by locus, with 629-630 for A, B, C, DRB1 and DQB1, roughly 550 for DQA1, 600 to 610 for DPA1, and approximately 470 for DPB1. Five DR-DQ haplotypes were treated as single units for association and clustering because of strong linkage in the cohort. Across approximately 420 genotyped donors of the cohort, an average of approximately 200,000 unique TCR beta nucleotide sequences per donor were sequenced, and roughly 18% of those sequences were non-productive. The investigation overall reported the following: In a later genetic analysis, a missense DCLRE1C variant was associated with V-gene and J-gene trimming of TCR beta chains, and the association was replicated in an independent cohort. Several of the top co-occurrence clusters appeared to be linked to parvovirus B19, influenza, CMV and Epstein-Barr virus, according to a later analysis. When HLA alleles, especially DR and DQ, strongly co-occurred, attributing TCR associations to individual alleles was difficult. A group of highly shared sequence variants was considered likely to be a technical artifact of the sequencing pipeline. Sequencing depth was assumed to be roughly uniform across donors in the presence/absence analyses, though that assumption may not hold. In vitro tests confirmed that three of the cytomegalovirus-associated TCR beta chains recognize cytomegalovirus antigens. In a later analysis, the rate of TCR association differed among HLA loci, with DRB1 alleles having the most associated TCRs and HLA-C alleles having the fewest. Cytomegalovirus status was reported to be diagnosed by the classifier with high specificity and sensitivity in both the original and validation cohorts. The cohort was sequenced for TCR beta chains only, and without alpha or paired-chain data the features that could be detected were limited. Compared with the approximately 670-donor mean, donors in an Asian-associated ancestry cluster had fewer N-insertions in productive TCRs, according to a later genetic analysis. Some IMGT-functional V segments, including TRBV6-2 and TRBV6-3, could not be told apart with the 87-base-pair reads, so those segments were excluded. At a false discovery rate of 0.05, a later analysis linked around 17,000 TCR beta sequences to specific HLA alleles. The earlier analysis of a few hundred of the donors excluded some 15 rarely observed V segments, including chromosome 9 orphons, because counts were too low. According to a later analysis, most CMV-associated TCR beta chains appeared to be HLA-restricted, and the HLA associations seemed to be driven largely by CMV exposure. The study gave a list of over 150 TCR beta chains associated with cytomegalovirus. In an earlier analysis of under 600 of the donors, most TCR beta V segments were observed in productive rearrangements about 87% or about 30% of the time, broadly matching IMGT annotations. Correlated functional status among segregating V segments might reflect linkage disequilibrium, but an unknown experimental factor could not be ruled out. The only immune exposure information available for the cohort was CMV serostatus. A further reported finding was that TCR beta sequences accurately predicted the HLA-A and HLA-B alleles for most subjects in the first cohort. Compared with equally common non-associated chains, HLA-associated TCR beta chains in a later analysis were more clonally expanded and had lower generation probabilities. The authors suggested that the approach could potentially be generalized to other disease states and immunological phenotypes. While some public TCRs were present in many individuals, most TCR sequences turned up only very rarely across donors. Because HLA typing was missing for some donors at each locus, association tests included only the typed subset.

Unmatched junction bases come to 14, with V trimmed by 4 bases and J by 10 bases. CDR1 and CDR2, looked up from the germline V gene, are MGHRA and YSYEKL. The CDR3 numbers 16 residues from cysteine through phenylalanine. The read is trimmed to its CDR3 DNA, 48 bases read in frame from base 1. In total, approximately 700 healthy bone marrow donors made up the cohort. At the time of sampling, all cohort members were nominally healthy, though unrecorded immune exposures were likely present. The donor tested CMV seropositive, placing the donor among the roughly 270 seropositive members of the cohort. Each donor provided a peripheral blood sample, and peripheral blood mononuclear cells were used for TCR beta sequencing. Genomic DNA extraction from the blood cell samples was performed with the Qiagen DNeasy Blood Extraction Kit. Library preparation employed the immunoSEQ multiplex PCR assay. For the multiplex PCR, a mixture combining 60 forward primers for TCR Vbeta segments and 13 reverse primers for TCR Jbeta segments was used. The CDR3 region of rearranged TCR beta genes was amplified from genomic DNA by a multiplex PCR assay. The amplified TCR beta libraries were sequenced on the Illumina HiSeq System as 87-base-pair reads. The study's own analysis went as follows. A later analysis tallied tens of millions of unique TCR beta chains across the 666 repertoires, and approximately 9.9 million of those chains were shared by two or more donors. To remove PCR and sequencing errors, raw reads were error-corrected and collapsed into unique sequences using a nearest-neighbor algorithm that merged closely related sequences. To assign V, D and J gene segments, CDR3 sequences were aligned to IMGT reference sequences. For a sequence to be retained, at least a six-nucleotide match to both a V gene segment and a J gene segment was required. A rearrangement was called productive if the CDR3 had no stop codons and remained in frame with V and J, and every other rearrangement was called non-productive. CDR3 was defined by IMGT convention, running from the second conserved V-encoded cysteine to the conserved J-encoded phenylalanine. The earlier analysis of approximately 590 of the donors excluded any sequence lacking an unambiguous match to a single V gene segment. In an earlier analysis of several hundred of the donors, V segments were called functional above 56.7% productive rearrangements and were called segregating when the between-donor standard deviation exceeded 5%. A statistical classification framework was developed to diagnose cytomegalovirus status using the catalog of TCR beta chain sequences. A later analysis assigned V and J genes by comparing TCR nucleotide sequences with IMGT/GENE-DB human TR gene sequences. In a later analysis, CDR3 sequences and most-parsimonious VDJ recombination scenarios were assigned using the TCRdist pipeline. A later analysis defined each TCR beta chain by its CDR3 amino acid sequence plus V-gene family, and excluded reads lacking a unique V-gene family. To address suspected cross-contamination and a sequencing artifact, a later analysis removed roughly 640 highly shared, low-generation-probability nucleotide sequences. A later analysis calculated a clonal expansion index for each public chain from normalized within-repertoire ranks of inferred template counts. Generation probabilities in a later analysis came from a VDJ recombination model fitted to out-of-frame rearrangements, and those results were checked against IGoR. Hypergeometric tests were used in a later analysis to score TCR-TCR, TCR-HLA and TCR-CMV co-occurrence, with a repertoire-size bias correction applied to the TCR pairs. A later analysis estimated false discovery rates by permuting HLA or CMV assignments 20 times. A later analysis grouped co-occurring TCRs with DBSCAN, adding TCRdist sequence similarity when clustering within HLA-allele-positive subsets. For co-occurrence clustering, repertoires with fewer than 30,000 or more than 120,000 public chains were excluded, along with roughly 5 repertoires with anomalous nucleotide sharing. Here the immuneACCESS table is served through TCRdb, limited to in-frame sequences with V and J called. Missing clones are a known gap in these copies; in checked studies unresolved V genes cover under half, and the rest lacks a known reason. V, J and clone size derive from that table, while D and trimming were established from the DNA sequence. This sample has approximately 110,000 clones in its table, and roughly 69% of those were observed once. The ten largest clones add up to 8% to 8.5% of the sample.

A word on this clone: It lacks a known antigen. No quality values exist for individual bases; no much larger clone is one base distant.

The chain joins TRBV4-1 to TRBJ2-1; 9 nucleotides in the junction match TRBD2. The TCR sequence derives from a woman in her forties in good health and CMV-seropositive. Sample: PBMCs. The nucleotide sequence reads as follows: TGCGCCAGCAGCCCCACCGCGGGGACTAGCAGGAGAGAGCAGTTCTTC. It encodes CASSPTAGTSRREQFF.